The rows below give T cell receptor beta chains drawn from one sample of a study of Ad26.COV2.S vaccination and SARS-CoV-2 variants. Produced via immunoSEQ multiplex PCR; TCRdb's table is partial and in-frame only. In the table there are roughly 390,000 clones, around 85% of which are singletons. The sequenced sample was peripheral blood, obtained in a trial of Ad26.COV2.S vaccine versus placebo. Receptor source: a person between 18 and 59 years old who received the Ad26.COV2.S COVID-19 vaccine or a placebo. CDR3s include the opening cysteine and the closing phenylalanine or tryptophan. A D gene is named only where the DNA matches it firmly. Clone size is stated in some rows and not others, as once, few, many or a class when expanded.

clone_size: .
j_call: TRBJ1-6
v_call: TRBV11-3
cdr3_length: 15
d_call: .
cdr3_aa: CASSSTGVSNSPLHF
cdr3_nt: TGTGCCAGCAGTAGTACAGGCGTCTCTAATTCACCCCTCCACTTT

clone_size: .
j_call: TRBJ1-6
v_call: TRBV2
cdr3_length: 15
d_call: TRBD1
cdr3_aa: CASNRGQTYNSPLHF
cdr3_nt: TGTGCCAGCAATCGGGGACAGACCTATAATTCACCCCTCCACTTT

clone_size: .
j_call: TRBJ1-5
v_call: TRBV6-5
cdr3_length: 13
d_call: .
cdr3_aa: CASSYSRGGPQHF
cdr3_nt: TGTGCCAGCAGTTACAGCAGGGGAGGGCCCCAGCATTTT

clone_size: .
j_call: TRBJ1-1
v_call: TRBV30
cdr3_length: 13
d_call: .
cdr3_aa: CAWRGREATEAFF
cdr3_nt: TGTGCCTGGAGGGGGAGGGAGGCCACTGAAGCTTTCTTT

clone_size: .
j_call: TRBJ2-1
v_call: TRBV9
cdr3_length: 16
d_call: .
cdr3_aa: CASSVGGHSSYNEQFF
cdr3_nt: TGTGCCAGCAGCGTAGGGGGACACAGCTCCTACAATGAGCAGTTCTTC

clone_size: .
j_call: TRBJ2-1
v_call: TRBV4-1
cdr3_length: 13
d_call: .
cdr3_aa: CASSLSTANEQFF
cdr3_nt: TGCGCCAGCAGCCTCTCGACAGCCAATGAGCAGTTCTTC

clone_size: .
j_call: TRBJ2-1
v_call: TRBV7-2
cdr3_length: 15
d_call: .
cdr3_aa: CASSLSTGTYNEQFF
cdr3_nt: TGTGCCAGCAGCTTAAGCACAGGAACCTACAATGAGCAGTTCTTC

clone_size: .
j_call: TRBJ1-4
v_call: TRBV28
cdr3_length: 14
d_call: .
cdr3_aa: CASSTAVSNEKLFF
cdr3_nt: TGTGCCAGCAGTACGGCAGTCTCTAATGAAAAACTGTTTTTT

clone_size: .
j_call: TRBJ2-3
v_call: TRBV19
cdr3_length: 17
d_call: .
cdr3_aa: CASSIPEAGIWEDTQYF
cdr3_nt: TGTGCCAGTAGTATTCCTGAGGCCGGGATATGGGAAGATACGCAGTATTTT

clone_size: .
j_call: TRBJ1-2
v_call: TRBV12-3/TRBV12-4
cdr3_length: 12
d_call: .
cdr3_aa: CASSLDGAGYTF
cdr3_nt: TGTGCCAGCAGTTTAGATGGGGCGGGCTACACTTTC

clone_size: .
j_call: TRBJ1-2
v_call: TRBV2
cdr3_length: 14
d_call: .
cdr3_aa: CASSEVLPNYGYTF
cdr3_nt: TGTGCCAGCAGTGAAGTCCTTCCCAACTATGGCTACACCTTC

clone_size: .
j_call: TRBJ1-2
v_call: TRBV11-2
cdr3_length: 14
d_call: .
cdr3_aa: CASNPLGRDYGYTF
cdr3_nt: TGTGCCAGCAACCCCTTAGGTAGGGACTATGGCTACACCTTC

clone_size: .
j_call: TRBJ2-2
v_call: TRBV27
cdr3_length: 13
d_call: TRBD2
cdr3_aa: CASSPRGTGELFF
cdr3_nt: TGTGCCAGCAGTCCGCGGGGGACCGGGGAGCTGTTTTTT

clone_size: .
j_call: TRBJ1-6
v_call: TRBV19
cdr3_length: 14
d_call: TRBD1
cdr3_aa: CASSLGQVNSPLHF
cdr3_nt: TGTGCCAGTAGTCTGGGACAGGTCAATTCACCCCTCCACTTT

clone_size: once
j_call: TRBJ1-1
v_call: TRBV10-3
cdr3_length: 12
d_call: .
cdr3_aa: CAISESQVGAFF
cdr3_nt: TGTGCCATCAGTGAGTCGCAGGTAGGAGCTTTCTTT

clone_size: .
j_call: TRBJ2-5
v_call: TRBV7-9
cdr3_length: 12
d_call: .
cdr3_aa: CASSLVGETQYF
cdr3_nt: TGTGCCAGCAGCTTAGTCGGGGAGACCCAGTACTTC

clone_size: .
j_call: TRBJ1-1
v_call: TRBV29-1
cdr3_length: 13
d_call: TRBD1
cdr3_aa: CSAATGAGTEAFF
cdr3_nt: TGCAGCGCCGCAACAGGGGCCGGCACTGAAGCTTTCTTT

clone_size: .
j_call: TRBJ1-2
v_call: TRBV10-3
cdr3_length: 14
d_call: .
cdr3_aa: CANRRDTANYGYTF
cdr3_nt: TGTGCCAATCGCCGGGACACTGCTAACTATGGCTACACCTTC

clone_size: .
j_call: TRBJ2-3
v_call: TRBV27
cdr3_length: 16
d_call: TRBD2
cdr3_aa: CASSSPRRGVTDTQYF
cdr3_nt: TGTGCCAGCAGTTCCCCTCGGCGGGGGGTCACAGATACGCAGTATTTT

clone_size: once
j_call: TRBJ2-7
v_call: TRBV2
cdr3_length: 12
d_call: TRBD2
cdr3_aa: CASSERDYRQYF
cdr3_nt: TGTGCCAGCAGTGAACGGGACTACCGGCAGTACTTC

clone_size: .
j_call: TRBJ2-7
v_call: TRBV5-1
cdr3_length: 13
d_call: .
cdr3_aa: CASSLGVLYEQYF
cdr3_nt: TGCGCCAGCAGCTTGGGGGTCCTCTACGAGCAGTACTTC

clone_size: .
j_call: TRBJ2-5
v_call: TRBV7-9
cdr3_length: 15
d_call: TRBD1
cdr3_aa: CASSTGTGWGETQYF
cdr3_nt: TGTGCCAGCAGCACCGGGACAGGGTGGGGGGAGACCCAGTACTTC

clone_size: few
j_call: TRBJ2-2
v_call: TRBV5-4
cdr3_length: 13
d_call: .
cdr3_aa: CASRGDVSGELFF
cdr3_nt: TGTGCCAGCAGGGGAGATGTTTCTGGGGAGCTGTTTTTT

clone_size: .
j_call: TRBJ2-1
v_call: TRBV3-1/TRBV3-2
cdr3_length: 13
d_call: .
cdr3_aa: CASSQLRTNEQFF
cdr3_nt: TGTGCCAGCAGCCAACTGCGGACAAATGAGCAGTTCTTC

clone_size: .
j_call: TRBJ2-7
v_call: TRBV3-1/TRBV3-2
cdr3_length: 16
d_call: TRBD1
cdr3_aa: CASSWGQDRVQYEQYF
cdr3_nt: TGTGCCAGCAGCTGGGGGCAAGACAGGGTACAGTACGAGCAGTACTTC

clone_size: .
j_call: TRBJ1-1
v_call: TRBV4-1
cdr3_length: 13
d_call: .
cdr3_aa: CASSQDYGIEAFF
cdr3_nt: TGCGCCAGCAGCCAAGATTATGGGATTGAAGCTTTCTTT

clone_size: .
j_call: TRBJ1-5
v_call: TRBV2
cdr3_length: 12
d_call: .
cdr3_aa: CASSSGVQPQHF
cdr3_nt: TGTGCCAGCAGTTCAGGAGTTCAGCCCCAGCATTTT

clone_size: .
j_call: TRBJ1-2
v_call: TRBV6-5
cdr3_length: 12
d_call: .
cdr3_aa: CASSLDRGGYTF
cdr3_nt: TGTGCCAGCAGCCTAGACCGGGGGGGCTACACCTTC

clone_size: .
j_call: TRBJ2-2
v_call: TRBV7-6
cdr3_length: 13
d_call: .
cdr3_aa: CASSLQARGELFF
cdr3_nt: TGTGCCAGCAGCTTACAGGCCCGCGGGGAGCTGTTTTTT

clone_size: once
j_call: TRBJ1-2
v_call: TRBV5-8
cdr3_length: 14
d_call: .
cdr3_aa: CASSLKLANYGYTF
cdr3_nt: TGTGCCAGCAGCTTGAAATTAGCTAACTATGGCTACACCTTC

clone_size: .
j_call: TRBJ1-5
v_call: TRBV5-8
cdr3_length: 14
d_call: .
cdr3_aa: CASSTGFLQSAQHF
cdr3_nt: TGTGCCAGCAGTACAGGGTTCCTGCAGTCAGCCCAGCATTTT

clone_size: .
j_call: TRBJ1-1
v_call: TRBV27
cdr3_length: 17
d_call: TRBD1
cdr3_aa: CASSLGGTGGANTEAFF
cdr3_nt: TGTGCCAGCAGTTTAGGGGGGACAGGGGGAGCGAACACTGAAGCTTTCTTT

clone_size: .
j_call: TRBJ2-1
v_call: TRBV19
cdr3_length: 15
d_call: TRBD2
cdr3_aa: CASSISAGAHNEQFF
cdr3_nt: TGTGCCAGTAGTATTTCAGCGGGGGCACACAATGAGCAGTTCTTC

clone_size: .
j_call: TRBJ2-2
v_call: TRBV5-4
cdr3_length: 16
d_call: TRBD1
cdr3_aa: CASSPGRGRNTGELFF
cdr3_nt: TGTGCCAGCAGCCCCGGCAGGGGGCGAAACACCGGGGAGCTGTTTTTT

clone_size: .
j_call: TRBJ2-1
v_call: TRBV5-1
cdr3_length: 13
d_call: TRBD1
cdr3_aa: CASSLGQTNEQFF
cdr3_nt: TGCGCCAGCAGCCTGGGACAGACCAATGAGCAGTTCTTC

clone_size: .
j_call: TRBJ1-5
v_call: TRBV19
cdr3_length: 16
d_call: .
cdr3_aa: CASRVRGRDTNQPQHF
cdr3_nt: TGTGCCAGTAGAGTAAGGGGAAGGGACACCAATCAGCCCCAGCATTTT

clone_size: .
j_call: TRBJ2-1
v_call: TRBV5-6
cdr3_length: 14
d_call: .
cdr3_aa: CASSLGQAPNEQFF
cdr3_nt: TGTGCCAGCAGCTTGGGACAGGCTCCGAATGAGCAGTTCTTC

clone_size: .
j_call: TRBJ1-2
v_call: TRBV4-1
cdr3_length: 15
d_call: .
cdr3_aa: CASSPIGDSNYGYTF
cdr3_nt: TGCGCCAGCAGCCCGATCGGGGACTCTAACTATGGCTACACCTTC

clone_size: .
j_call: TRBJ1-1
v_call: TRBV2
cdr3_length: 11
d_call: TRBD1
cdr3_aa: CASSEQGAAFF
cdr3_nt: TGTGCCAGCAGTGAACAGGGGGCAGCTTTCTTT

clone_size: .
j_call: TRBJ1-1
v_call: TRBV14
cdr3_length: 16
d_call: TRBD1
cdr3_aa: CASSQDPGQGRYEAFF
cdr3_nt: TGTGCCAGCAGCCAAGACCCCGGACAGGGGAGGTATGAAGCTTTCTTT

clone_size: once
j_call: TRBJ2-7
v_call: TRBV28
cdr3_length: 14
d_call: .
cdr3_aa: CASSLGGPTYEQYF
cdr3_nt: TGTGCCAGCAGCCTTGGGGGACCAACCTACGAGCAGTACTTC

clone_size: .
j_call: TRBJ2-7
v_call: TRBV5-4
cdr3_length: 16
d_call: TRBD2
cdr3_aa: CASSLPLAGGNYEQYF
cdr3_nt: TGTGCCAGCAGCTTGCCACTCGCGGGGGGGAACTACGAGCAGTACTTC

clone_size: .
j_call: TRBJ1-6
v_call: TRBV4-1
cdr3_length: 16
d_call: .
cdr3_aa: CASCCSGRDYNSPLHF
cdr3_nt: TGCGCCAGCTGTTGTTCGGGCAGGGACTATAATTCACCCCTCCACTTT

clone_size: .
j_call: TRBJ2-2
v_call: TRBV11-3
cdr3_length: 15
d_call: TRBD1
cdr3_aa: CASSPHRGDTGELFF
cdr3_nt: TGTGCCAGCAGCCCCCACAGGGGTGACACCGGGGAGCTGTTTTTT